The 19 T cell receptor beta chains below all came from one sample that was sequenced in a study of blood T cell dynamics during melanoma immunotherapy. As to time point: week 3, after first cycle of checkpoint inhibitor. TCRdb's copy holds only in-frame clones and misses some; the assay was immunoSEQ multiplex PCR. The table shows 7,500 to 9,000 clones, with more than 70% occurring only once. This material consisted of blood, taken from a patient treated with checkpoint blockade. The receptor set was obtained from a human donor with melanoma.

V is TRBV5-1 and J is TRBJ1-5, with D possibly matching TRBD1 (5 bases). Germline CDR1 reads SGHRS; CDR2 reads YFSETQ. The V gene lost 0 bases and the J gene lost 1 base, with 8 bases spanning the gap. The length of the CDR3 is 15 residues. CDR3 loop: CASSLEGMSNQPQHF. The CDR3 nucleotides are TGCGCCAGCAGCTTGGAGGGGATGAGCAATCAGCCCCAGCATTTT.

This sequence joins TRBV29-1 and TRBJ2-7, with a tentative D call TRBD1 (5 bases). Germline V gives CDR1 SQVTM, CDR2 ANQGSEA. The CDR3 loop spans 12 amino acids. The V gene lost 5 bases and the J gene lost 3 bases, with 11 bases spanning the gap. CDR3 nucleotides: TGCAGCGTTCGAAGGGGAATCTACGAGCAGTACTTC. This encodes CSVRRGIYEQYF.

The chain employs TRBV19 and TRBJ2-1; 8 bases map to TRBD2. From germline, CDR1 is LNHDA and CDR2 SQIVND (reference sequence). The CDR3 runs to 16 residues. The ends lost 5 bases at V and 3 bases at J; junction bases unmatched: 9. The CDR3 loop reads CASSRVAGIIYNEQFF. In DNA form, the CDR3 reads TGTGCCAGTAGTCGGGTAGCGGGAATCATCTACAATGAGCAGTTCTTC.

This clone has just a few counts. The chain recombines TRBV18 with TRBJ1-2, with TRBD1 matching over 8 bases. CDR1 is KGHSH and CDR2 is LQKENI in the germline V gene. The CDR3 covers 16 residues. V was clipped by 1 base and J by 0 bases; unmatched bases: 4. CDR3 region: CASSPRRQGSNYGYTF. The CDR3, as DNA: TGTGCCAGCTCACCACGGCGACAGGGGTCTAACTATGGCTACACCTTC. The full variable domain, completed using reference TRBV18 and TRBJ1-2, is NAGVMQNPRHLVRRRGQEARLRCSPMKGHSHVYWYRQLPEEGLKFMVYLQKENIIDESGMPKERFSAEFPKEGPSILRIQQVVRGDSAAYFCASSPRRQGSNYGYTFGSGTRLTVV.

The rearrangement links TRBV5-4 to TRBJ1-5, with D possibly being TRBD1 (5 bases). V lost 1 base to trimming and J lost 1 base, with 6 bases between them. The CDR3 is 14 residues long. The germline gives CDR1 SGHNT, CDR2 YYREEE (reference sequence). The CDR3 region is CASSLRGSNQPQHF. CDR3 nucleotide sequence: TGTGCCAGCAGCTTGCGGGGGAGCAATCAGCCCCAGCATTTT.

The chain uses TRBV4-1 and TRBJ1-2, with 8 bases identical to TRBD1. This CDR3 region has 14 residues. The trim removed 1 base at V and 3 bases at J, leaving 1 base unmatched. Germline V CDR1 and CDR2: MGHRA, YSYEKL. The CDR3 DNA is TGCGCCAGCAGCCAAGTGGGACAGGACTATGGCTACACCTTC. It is translated as CASSQVGQDYGYTF.

CDR3 sequence reads: CASSGPQESTEAFF. The CDR3 bases are TGTGCCAGCAGTGGGCCCCAGGAATCCACTGAAGCTTTCTTT. J is TRBJ1-1 and V is TRBV2, with D unresolved. Germline lookup yields CDR1 SNHLY and CDR2 FYNNEI. Trimming cost V 4 bases and J 4 bases, with 13 bases left between them. The CDR3 is made up of 14 amino acids.

The J gene is TRBJ2-7, the V gene TRBV11-2; 9 bases line up with TRBD2. V shed 8 bases and J 3 bases; nucleotides not matched to a gene: 2. The CDR3 runs to 12 residues. The germline CDR1 and CDR2 sequences are SGHAT and FQNNGV. This chain's CDR3 is CASASGIYEQYF. The CDR3 nucleotides read TGTGCCAGCGCTAGCGGGATCTACGAGCAGTACTTC.

The chain links TRBV19 to TRBJ2-7, with 7 bases identical to TRBD1. The V segment lost 5 bases and the J segment 3 bases; nucleotides outside the gene matches: 1. CDR1 and CDR2 from the germline V gene are LNHDA and SQIVND (reference sequence). The CDR3 runs to 12 residues. In DNA form, the CDR3 reads TGTGCCAGTAGTGACAGGGACTACGAGCAGTACTTC. The encoded protein is CASSDRDYEQYF.

The gene calls are TRBV11-2 and TRBJ2-7; 11 bases map to TRBD2. With 5 bases clipped from V and 3 bases from J, the junction kept 6 bases outside the gene matches. The CDR3 length is 15 residues. Germline V lookup: CDR1 SGHAT, CDR2 FQNNGV. CDR3 nucleotides: TGTGCCAGCAGCCCTTCGACTAGCGGGGACTACGAGCAGTACTTC. The encoded protein is CASSPSTSGDYEQYF.

This clone was seen just once. The chain joins TRBV6-5 to TRBJ1-2; TRBD1 agrees at 7 bases. J was trimmed by 5 bases and V by 5 bases; bases with no gene match: 5. The germline CDR1 and CDR2 sequences are MNHEY and SVGAGI. This CDR3 has 13 residues. As DNA, the CDR3 is TGTGCCAGCAGTGCGGGACAGAAGTATGGCTACACCTTC. It is translated as CASSAGQKYGYTF.

V gene TRBV7-2 combines with J gene TRBJ2-7; TRBD2 agrees at 9 bases. Germline CDR1 reads SGHTA; CDR2 reads FQGNSA. V lost 4 bases, J lost 1 base, and 2 bases stayed unmatched. The CDR3 covers 14 residues. The CDR3 protein is CASSWLAGSYEQYF. The CDR3 nucleotides are TGTGCCAGCAGCTGGCTAGCGGGGTCCTACGAGCAGTACTTC. The variable domain in full, with the rest retrieved from reference TRBV7-2 and TRBJ2-7, is GAGVSQSPSNKVTEKGKDVELRCDPISGHTALYWYRQSLGQGLEFLIYFQGNSAPDKSGLPSDRFSAERTGGSVSTLTIQRTQQEDSAVYLCASSWLAGSYEQYFGPGTRLTVT.

This clone occurred a few times. The rearrangement joins TRBV5-4 to TRBJ1-3, with TRBD1 identical over 7 bases. Trimming removed 2 bases from V and 0 bases from J; junction bases left unmatched: 2. The germline V gene encodes CDR1 SGHNT and CDR2 YYREEE (reference sequence). CDR3 length equals 15 residues. CDR3 loop: CASSFTGDSGNTIYF. The DNA of the CDR3 is TGTGCCAGCAGCTTCACAGGGGACTCTGGAAACACCATATATTTT.

This chain links TRBV9 with TRBJ2-1; 13 positions match TRBD2. The V and J ends lost 3 bases and 9 bases, in that order; junction bases with no gene match: 3. CDR1 and CDR2 from the germline V gene are SGDLS and YYNGEE. The CDR3 has 14 amino acids. DNA of the CDR3: TGTGCCAGCAGCGCGACTAGCGGGAGGCGTGAGCAGTTCTTC. Amino acids: CASSATSGRREQFF.

The rearrangement joins TRBV19 to TRBJ1-4; TRBD1 aligns across 11 bases. Germline CDR1 LNHDA, CDR2 SQIVND (reference sequence). This CDR3 comprises 15 residues. V lost 4 bases to trimming and J lost 5 bases; unmatched junction nucleotides: 3. CDR3 sequence reads: CASSTGTGGNEKLFF. The CDR3 DNA sequence: TGTGCCAGTAGTACGGGGACAGGGGGAAATGAAAAACTGTTTTTT. The full variable domain, its missing parts supplied by reference TRBV19 and TRBJ1-4, is DGGITQSPKYLFRKEGQNVTLSCEQNLNHDAMYWYRQDPGQGLRLIYYSQIVNDFQKGDIAEGYSVSREKKESFPLTVTSAQKNPTAFYLCASSTGTGGNEKLFFGSGTQLSVL.

The chain uses TRBV27 and TRBJ2-7; a weak D match, TRBD2 (5 bases). Per the germline V gene, CDR1 is MNHEY and CDR2 is SMNVEV (reference sequence). V dropped 3 bases and J dropped 5 bases, with 17 bases sitting between them. There are 15 residues in the CDR3. The CDR3: CASSFRRGSLNEQYF. Here the CDR3 DNA reads TGTGCCAGCAGTTTCCGCCGGGGTTCTCTCAACGAGCAGTACTTC.

V usage is TRBV4-1 and J usage is TRBJ2-7, with a tentative D call TRBD2 (5 bases). CDR1 MGHRA and CDR2 YSYEKL come from the germline V gene. Trimming left V 2 bases short and J 3 bases short, with 17 bases between. The CDR3 contains 16 residues. CDR3 residues: CASSQTASRSLYEQYF. The CDR3 coding sequence is TGCGCCAGCAGCCAAACCGCTAGCAGATCCCTCTACGAGCAGTACTTC.

The chain has TRBV19 and TRBJ2-1, with D perhaps TRBD2 (6 bases). Trimming stripped 4 bases from V and 4 bases from J, with 11 bases between. Germline V lookup: CDR1 LNHDA, CDR2 SQIVND (reference sequence). This CDR3 region has 14 residues. The CDR3 DNA follows: TGTGCCAGTAGTAAACGGGACTCATACAATGAGCAGTTCTTC. Amino acid sequence: CASSKRDSYNEQFF.

This chain connects TRBV15 to TRBJ1-4, with unresolved D. CDR3 length equals 17 residues. The germline gives CDR1 LNHNV, CDR2 YYDKDF (reference sequence). Trimming removed 1 base at V and 6 bases at J, with 18 bases between. CDR3 loop: CATSRVGGRTEDEKLFF. The CDR3 coding sequence is TGTGCCACCAGCAGAGTTGGAGGGAGGACGGAGGATGAAAAACTGTTTTTT.